Shown below are 24 T cell receptor beta chains from a single sample sequenced in a study of blood T cell repertoires in COVID-19 (TCRdb year 2020). The method was the immunoSEQ multiplex PCR assay. Sourced from immuneACCESS, this table was stored by TCRdb with only in-frame sequences that have V and J called. A share of the clones is absent; for the studies checked, an unresolved V gene accounts for under half, and the remainder has no known explanation. This sample lists approximately 140,000 clones; about 86% were detected once. The ten largest clones represent 2% to 3% of the sample. The source material was PBMCs or T cells enriched from blood (not recorded which). These receptors all come from a man aged 35-49 years with acute COVID-19.

The count of this clone is one. The chain uses TRBV29-1 and TRBJ2-1; D might be TRBD1 (5 bases). Germline V gene sequence: CDR1 SQVTM, CDR2 ANQGSEA. The CDR3 is 12 residues long. The V end lost 8 bases, the J end lost 5 bases, and 13 bases lay between the germline ends. CDR3 DNA: TGCAGCCTTAGGGTAGGGGACAATGAGCAGTTCTTC. It encodes CSLRVGDNEQFF.

This clone was detected only once. This chain links TRBV2 with TRBJ2-2; the match to TRBD2 covers 15 bases. Per the germline V gene, CDR1 is SNHLY and CDR2 is FYNNEI. The J segment lost 8 bases and the V segment lost 6 bases, leaving 4 bases of the junction unmatched. There are 15 residues in the CDR3. The CDR3 reads CASSGLAGGQGELFF. DNA of the CDR3: TGTGCCAGCAGCGGACTAGCGGGGGGGCAGGGGGAGCTGTTTTTT.

The chain employs TRBV4-1 and TRBJ2-1; D is unresolved. CDR1 and CDR2 from the germline V gene are MGHRA and YSYEKL. V was pared by 0 bases and J by 2 bases, with 17 bases between. The CDR3 loop spans 18 amino acids. CDR3 coding DNA: TGCGCCAGCAGCCAAGATCCGAGCAGGCCCCCTCCCTACAATGAGCAGTTCTTC. Translated: CASSQDPSRPPPYNEQFF.

The rearrangement links TRBV5-1 to TRBJ2-2, with 9 positions matching TRBD2. V gave up 0 bases and J gave up 6 bases; unmatched junction bases: 0. CDR1 and CDR2 (germline): SGHRS, YFSETQ. This CDR3 contains 14 residues. The CDR3 nucleotides read TGCGCCAGCAGCTTGGGGACTAGCGCCGGGGAGCTGTTTTTT. It codes for CASSLGTSAGELFF.

CDR3 protein: CASRPGQGFYGYTF. Written as DNA, the CDR3 is TGTGCCAGTAGGCCGGGACAGGGCTTCTATGGCTACACCTTC. This chain links TRBV19 with TRBJ1-2; 9 positions match TRBD1. With 6 bases clipped from V and 4 bases from J, the junction kept 6 bases outside the gene matches. CDR1 and CDR2 from the germline V gene are LNHDA and SQIVND (reference sequence). This CDR3 region has 14 residues.

The rearrangement links TRBV4-2 to TRBJ1-1; 7 bases align to TRBD1. This CDR3 spans 14 amino acids. Germline values: CDR1 LGHNA, CDR2 YNFKEQ. V lost 1 base and J lost 14; bases outside the gene matches: 13. CDR3 sequence: CASSQVGGNRGGFF. CDR3 bases: TGTGCCAGCAGCCAAGTGGGGGGAAACAGGGGTGGATTCTTT.

This chain joins TRBV5-6 and TRBJ2-7, with 12 bases identical to TRBD2. CDR3 length: 14 amino acids. J gave up 4 bases and V 3 bases, and 2 bases lay outside the gene matches. CDR1 is SGHDT, CDR2 YYEEEE, per germline. DNA for the CDR3: TGTGCCAGCAGCTCGACTAGCGGGAGTTACGAGCAGTACTTC. Protein: CASSSTSGSYEQYF.

This chain joins TRBV10-3 and TRBJ2-7, with 7 bases matching TRBD2. The CDR3 has 14 amino acids. Germline-derived CDR1 and CDR2 are ENHRY and SYGVKD. The V gene end was trimmed by 8 bases and the J gene end by 0 bases; junction bases not matched to a gene: 7. CDR3 region: CAISPGLNSYEQYF. The CDR3 coding sequence is TGTGCCATCTCCCCGGGACTAAACTCCTACGAGCAGTACTTC.

The chain has TRBV5-1 and TRBJ2-5; TRBD2 is a possible D gene (6 bases). CDR1 is SGHRS, CDR2 YFSETQ, per germline. The CDR3 has 15 amino acids. V lost 0 bases, J lost 5 bases, and 14 bases lay in between. The CDR3 sequence: CASSLDGSGRETQYF. The CDR3 DNA is TGCGCCAGCAGCTTGGACGGGAGCGGGCGTGAGACCCAGTACTTC.

The chain uses TRBV19 and TRBJ2-1; 12 bases line up with TRBD2. Germline-derived CDR1 and CDR2 are LNHDA and SQIVND (reference sequence). The CDR3 has 17 residues. J was trimmed by 2 bases and V by 5 bases; bases with no gene match: 7. Written as DNA, the CDR3 is TGTGCCAGTAGTTTTGCAGGACTAGCGGGAACCTACAATGAGCAGTTCTTC. Its protein is CASSFAGLAGTYNEQFF.

The V call is TRBV19, the J call TRBJ2-7; the match to TRBD1 covers 10 bases. Germline-derived CDR1 and CDR2 are LNHDA and SQIVND (reference sequence). The CDR3 loop spans 15 amino acids. J gave up 4 bases and V 4 bases, and 7 bases lay outside the gene matches. The CDR3 nucleotides are TGTGCCAGTAGTAAGCCCGGGACAGGGGATTACGAGCAGTACTTC. Amino acids: CASSKPGTGDYEQYF.

This clone has a single count. The CDR3, as DNA: TGTGCCTGTTCAGGGACTGAGACTGAAGCTTTCTTT. It yields the protein CACSGTETEAFF. The rearrangement uses TRBV30 and TRBJ1-1, with D possibly matching TRBD1 (5 bases). The CDR3 is made up of 12 amino acids. CDR1 is GTSNPN, CDR2 SVGIG, per germline (reference sequence). Trimming took 6 bases from V and 5 from J, leaving 13 bases between them.

The chain employs TRBV2 and TRBJ1-5; maybe TRBD1 (6 bases). The length of the CDR3 is 13 residues. Germline values: CDR1 SNHLY, CDR2 FYNNEI. V was shortened by 9 bases and J by 7 bases, with 16 bases between the two germline ends. The DNA of the CDR3 is TGTGCCAGTTCTGACAGGTCACCACAGCCCCAGCATTTT. This codes for CASSDRSPQPQHF.

This chain uses TRBV18 with TRBJ1-6, with D maybe TRBD1 (5 bases). Trimming cost V 3 bases and J 7 bases, with 16 bases left between them. Germline V gene lookup returns CDR1 KGHSH and CDR2 LQKENI. This CDR3 contains 16 residues. CDR3: CASSPLRDSLNSPLHF. CDR3 DNA sequence: TGTGCCAGCTCACCGCTCCGGGACTCATTAAATTCACCCCTCCACTTT. Based on the CDR3 plus reference TRBV18 and TRBJ1-6, the full variable domain is NAGVMQNPRHLVRRRGQEARLRCSPMKGHSHVYWYRQLPEEGLKFMVYLQKENIIDESGMPKERFSAEFPKEGPSILRIQQVVRGDSAAYFCASSPLRDSLNSPLHFGNGTRLTVT.

The V call is TRBV7-9, the J call TRBJ1-2; no firm D call. CDR1 SEHNR and CDR2 FQNEAQ come from the germline V gene (reference sequence). The CDR3 is 13 residues long. Trimming cost V 5 bases and J 3 bases, with 10 bases left between them. CDR3 DNA: TGTGCCAGCAGCCTACCCGTATACTATGGCTACACCTTC. The encoded protein is CASSLPVYYGYTF.

V gene TRBV5-1 combines with J gene TRBJ2-1; 13 bases line up with TRBD2. The CDR3 runs to 16 residues. V lost 4 bases to trimming and J lost 7 bases; unmatched junction nucleotides: 8. Germline CDR1 reads SGHRS; CDR2 reads YFSETQ. CDR3 in amino acids: CASSPGGLAGLNEQFF. In DNA, the CDR3 is TGCGCCAGCAGCCCGGGGGGACTAGCGGGATTAAATGAGCAGTTCTTC.

The chain has TRBV12-3 or TRBV12-4 and TRBJ2-5; 8 bases are a match to TRBD1. The CDR3 sequence is 12 residues long. V lost 7 bases and J lost 5; bases outside the gene matches: 3. As DNA, the CDR3 is TGTGCCAGCACCCGGACAGGGGAGACCCAGTACTTC. This sequence encodes CASTRTGETQYF.

V and J are TRBV7-3 and TRBJ2-3, with a tentative D call TRBD2 (5 bases). The CDR3 sequence is 15 residues long. Trimming shortened V by 3 bases and J by 0 bases, and 10 bases separated the two germline ends. Germline V gives CDR1 SGHTA, CDR2 FQGTGA. In DNA form, the CDR3 reads TGTGCCAGCAGCTTTGGACTGAGGAGCACAGATACGCAGTATTTT. This sequence encodes CASSFGLRSTDTQYF.

V is TRBV19 and J is TRBJ2-2; 12 bases fit TRBD2. The CDR3 totals 15 residues. Germline trimming cut 4 bases from V and 5 bases from J; bases unmatched to any gene: 2. The germline V gene has CDR1 LNHDA and CDR2 SQIVND (reference sequence). The CDR3 bases are TGTGCCAGTAGTAGACTAGCGGGGGTAACCGGGGAGCTGTTTTTT. This codes for CASSRLAGVTGELFF. Full variable domain (missing parts from reference TRBV19 and TRBJ2-2): DGGITQSPKYLFRKEGQNVTLSCEQNLNHDAMYWYRQDPGQGLRLIYYSQIVNDFQKGDIAEGYSVSREKKESFPLTVTSAQKNPTAFYLCASSRLAGVTGELFFGEGSRLTVL.

The chain joins TRBV9 to TRBJ2-1; 8 positions match TRBD2. The germline V gene encodes CDR1 SGDLS and CDR2 YYNGEE. Unmatched junction bases numbered 5, after V lost 0 bases and J lost 0 bases. CDR3 size: 17 residues. The CDR3 here is CASSVEAGLDSYNEQFF. In DNA, the CDR3 is TGTGCCAGCAGCGTAGAAGCGGGACTAGACTCCTACAATGAGCAGTTCTTC.

The chain has TRBV7-9 and TRBJ1-5; 11 bases are a match to TRBD1. Germline-derived CDR1 and CDR2 are SEHNR and FQNEAQ (reference sequence). Trimming at V came to 1 base and at J to 10 bases, leaving 0 bases not matched to a gene. The CDR3 is 13 amino acids. CDR3 protein: CASSLGTGGPQHF. The CDR3 DNA is TGTGCCAGCAGCTTAGGGACAGGGGGCCCCCAGCATTTT.

The V and J genes are TRBV5-4 and TRBJ2-5; 14 nucleotides agree with TRBD2. Germline V gives CDR1 SGHNT, CDR2 YYREEE (reference sequence). This CDR3 contains 15 residues. Trimming at V came to 4 bases and at J to 4 bases, leaving 3 bases not matched to a gene. The CDR3 protein is CASSLTSGGGETQYF. The DNA of the CDR3 is TGTGCCAGCAGCCTGACTAGCGGGGGGGGAGAGACCCAGTACTTC. Full variable domain (outside the CDR3, taken from reference TRBV5-4 and TRBJ2-5): ETGVTQSPTHLIKTRGQQVTLRCSSQSGHNTVSWYQQALGQGPQFIFQYYREEENGRGNFPPRFSGLQFPNYSSELNVNALELDDSALYLCASSLTSGGGETQYFGPGTRLLVL.

This clone was counted once. The J gene is TRBJ1-1, the V gene TRBV27; possible D gene TRBD1, 5 bases. Looked up from germline, CDR1 is MNHEY and CDR2 is SMNVEV (reference sequence). The V end was cut by 9 bases, the J end by 1 base, with 24 bases between. The CDR3 has 17 amino acids. The CDR3 nucleotides are TGTGCCAGATCCCCGTGGGGGGAGGCAGGCGCGAACACTGAAGCTTTCTTT. Amino acids: CARSPWGEAGANTEAFF.

This chain links TRBV12-3 or TRBV12-4 with TRBJ1-5; D is perhaps TRBD1 (5 bases). Trimming left V 8 bases short and J 9 bases short, with 17 bases between. The CDR3 runs to 13 residues. The CDR3 DNA reads as TGTGCCAGCGCGGGGAGGGGCGGAGGGCCCCAGCATTTT. This gives the protein CASAGRGGGPQHF.